These 30 T cell receptor beta chains were sequenced from one sample in a study of T cell clusters in autoimmune cytopenias. Each sample's input was roughly 270 ng genomic DNA, some 38,000 genome equivalents. TRB was amplified by touch-down multiplex PCR, primer pools A and B combined. For each CDR3 protein, TCRdb gives one entry from its re-call of the multiplex PCR reads, without DNA. This sample contains under 8,000 distinct CDR3 sequences. These data also featured in a second study, about T cell repertoires in aging, cancer and after chemotherapy.

The source material was peripheral blood. The receptors were sampled from a human donor in good health.

The chain recombines TRBV19 with TRBJ2-6; TCRdb proposes TRBD2, but this gene call is untestable without DNA. Germline V gene sequence: CDR1 LNHDA, CDR2 SQIVND (reference sequence). This CDR3 comprises 15 residues. The CDR3 here is CASLRGGFGANVLTF.

The chain joins TRBV6-4 to TRBJ1-3. The CDR3 is 12 amino acids. The germline V gene encodes CDR1 MRHNA and CDR2 SNTAGT. The CDR3 reads CASSQTGNTIYF.

The chain carries TRBV18 and TRBJ1-1. The CDR3 sequence is 13 residues long. CDR1 is KGHSH and CDR2 is LQKENI in the germline V gene. Here the CDR3 reads CASSLRRDTEAFF.

This chain uses TRBV18 with TRBJ1-2; the TCRdb call, TRBD1, lacks DNA for checking. The germline gives CDR1 KGHSH, CDR2 LQKENI. The length of the CDR3 is 15 residues. The CDR3 protein is CASSPGQNANYGYTF.

The chain combines TRBV6-5 with TRBJ1-2; no DNA is available, so the TRBD1 call from TCRdb remains unchecked. CDR3 size: 12 residues. Germline-derived CDR1 and CDR2 are MNHEY and SVGAGI. The CDR3 sequence is CASSRVGHGYTF.

The chain combines TRBV6-1 with TRBJ1-6; the TCRdb call, TRBD1, lacks DNA for checking. There are 14 residues in the CDR3. Germline-derived CDR1 and CDR2 are MNHNS and SASEGT. CDR3 sequence: CASSPGPYNSPLHF.

Judged by frequency, this clonotype is medium-sized. This chain connects TRBV5-5 to TRBJ2-5; absent DNA, TCRdb's TRBD1 call cannot be checked. The CDR3 is 13 amino acids. Germline CDR1 and CDR2: SGHKS and YYEKEE (reference sequence). CDR3 loop: CASSLDGAQTQYF.

V and J are TRBV5-6 and TRBJ1-5; the TRBD1 assignment by TCRdb is unverifiable without DNA. Germline V CDR1 and CDR2: SGHDT, YYEEEE. The CDR3 consists of 15 residues. This chain's CDR3 is CASSLEAQANQPQHF.

Frequency places this clonotype as medium-sized. The V call is TRBV6-5, the J call TRBJ1-2; TCRdb returns TRBD1, unconfirmable since there is no DNA. The CDR3 runs 14 residues. CDR1 is MNHEY, CDR2 SVGAGI, per germline. CDR3: CASSSTGRVYGYTF.

The chain couples TRBV10-3 to TRBJ2-7; TCRdb lists TRBD1, though no DNA is available to test this call. The CDR3 runs 11 residues. Looked up from germline, CDR1 is ENHRY and CDR2 is SYGVKD. CDR3 region: CAISEGAEQYF.

The V call is TRBV27, the J call TRBJ2-5. The germline V gene encodes CDR1 MNHEY and CDR2 SMNVEV (reference sequence). The CDR3 sequence is 16 residues long. The CDR3 loop is CASSPTLTTAGETQYF.

This clonotype registers medium-sized by frequency. The V call is TRBV15, the J call TRBJ2-3. The CDR3 length is 14 residues. Germline lookup yields CDR1 LNHNV and CDR2 YYDKDF (reference sequence). CDR3 loop: CATSRDRFTDTQYF.

By frequency, this clonotype registers medium-sized. This chain uses TRBV5-6 with TRBJ2-7; as DNA is missing, the TRBD1 call by TCRdb cannot be tested. Germline V gene lookup returns CDR1 SGHDT and CDR2 YYEEEE. This CDR3 spans 14 amino acids. CDR3 region: CASSLKDSPYEQYF.

The chain links TRBV6-2 or TRBV6-3 to TRBJ1-6; absent DNA, TCRdb's TRBD1 call cannot be checked. The CDR3 is 12 residues long. Germline CDR1 MNHEY, CDR2 SVGEGT. The CDR3 spells CASRQGGSPLHF.

By frequency, this clonotype registers medium-sized. The chain combines TRBV19 with TRBJ1-6. Germline CDR1 reads LNHDA; CDR2 reads SQIVND (reference sequence). CDR3 length: 14 residues. CDR3 sequence: CASSSGSSNSPLHF.

This chain connects TRBV15 to TRBJ2-2. CDR1 and CDR2 from the germline V gene are LNHNV and YYDKDF (reference sequence). This CDR3 contains 14 residues. The CDR3: CATSRAYSTGELFF.

The chain is built from TRBV13 and TRBJ2-6; lacking DNA, the TRBD2 call made by TCRdb goes unchecked. Germline V gene sequence: CDR1 PRHDT, CDR2 FYEKMQ (reference sequence). This CDR3 contains 19 residues. CDR3: CASSLLIRLVGPGANVLTF.

V and J are TRBV5-4 and TRBJ1-6; TCRdb lists TRBD1, though no DNA is available to test this call. This CDR3 has 16 amino acids. Germline CDR1 is SGHNT and CDR2 is YYREEE (reference sequence). This chain's CDR3 is CASSSGQASYNSPLHF. Based on the CDR3 plus reference TRBV5-4 and TRBJ1-6, the full variable domain is ETGVTQSPTHLIKTRGQQVTLRCSSQSGHNTVSWYQQALGQGPQFIFQYYREEENGRGNFPPRFSGLQFPNYSSELNVNALELDDSALYLCASSSGQASYNSPLHFGNGTRLTVT.

The chain joins TRBV7-9 to TRBJ2-2; no DNA is available, so the TRBD2 call from TCRdb remains unchecked. Germline V gene lookup returns CDR1 SEHNR and CDR2 FQNEAQ (reference sequence). The CDR3 covers 14 residues. The CDR3: CASSRTLAPGELFF.

The rearrangement uses TRBV12-3 or TRBV12-4 and TRBJ1-2. The length of the CDR3 is 13 residues. The CDR3 here is CASSLVTANGYTF.

This sequence joins TRBV13 and TRBJ1-1; TCRdb reports TRBD1, a call that lacks DNA to check it against. The CDR3 sequence is 13 residues long. Germline CDR1 reads PRHDT; CDR2 reads FYEKMQ (reference sequence). CDR3 residues: CASSFTGGGEAFF.

This clonotype is deemed medium-sized by its frequency. This CDR3 is CASSEVRQGTDTQYF. The V and J genes are TRBV6-1 and TRBJ2-3; with no DNA, the TCRdb D assignment of TRBD1 cannot be verified. The CDR3 length is 15 residues. In germline, CDR1 is MNHNS, CDR2 SASEGT.

Considering frequency, this clonotype is medium-sized. The chain recombines TRBV13 with TRBJ1-6; TCRdb reports TRBD1, a call that lacks DNA to check it against. This CDR3 contains 15 residues. Germline CDR1 PRHDT, CDR2 FYEKMQ (reference sequence). CDR3 region: CASSLVSGRNSPLHF. Using reference TRBV13 and TRBJ1-6 for the parts outside the CDR3, the full variable domain is AAGVIQSPRHLIKEKRETATLKCYPIPRHDTVYWYQQGPGQDPQFLISFYEKMQSDKGSIPDRFSAQQFSDYHSELNMSSLELGDSALYFCASSLVSGRNSPLHFGNGTRLTVT.

The rearrangement uses TRBV6-1 and TRBJ1-2; as DNA is missing, the TRBD1 call by TCRdb cannot be tested. Germline V gene lookup returns CDR1 MNHNS and CDR2 SASEGT. This CDR3 has 14 amino acids. CDR3 sequence: CASSEGTGNYGYTF.

The genes are TRBV6-1 and TRBJ1-4; absent DNA, TCRdb's TRBD1 call cannot be checked. Germline CDR1 MNHNS, CDR2 SASEGT. This CDR3 has 15 residues. CDR3 residues: CASRVETGVGEKLFF.

V and J are TRBV6-6 and TRBJ1-1; TCRdb's D gene call, TRBD1, goes unchecked for lack of DNA. This CDR3 has 18 residues. Germline-derived CDR1 and CDR2 are MNHNY and SVGAGI (reference sequence). The CDR3 here is CASSYSRGTGGRGTEAFF.

V is TRBV29-1 and J is TRBJ1-2; no DNA is available, so the TRBD1 call from TCRdb remains unchecked. Germline CDR1 and CDR2: SQVTM and ANQGSEA. CDR3 length: 13 residues. This chain's CDR3 is CSVETGVNYGYTF.

The chain recombines TRBV7-9 with TRBJ2-5; the D call from TCRdb, TRBD2, cannot be confirmed without DNA. CDR3 size: 17 residues. Germline CDR1 and CDR2: SEHNR and FQNEAQ (reference sequence). The CDR3 sequence: CASSIGTSGGIQETQYF.

J is TRBJ1-5 and V is TRBV6-2 or TRBV6-3; absent DNA, TCRdb's TRBD1 call cannot be checked. Per the germline V gene, CDR1 is MNHEY and CDR2 is SVGEGT. There are 15 residues in the CDR3. CDR3 region: CASSYGTGVSQPQHF.

By frequency, this clonotype is large. The V and J genes are TRBV19 and TRBJ2-7. Germline loops: CDR1 LNHDA, CDR2 SQIVND (reference sequence). The CDR3 totals 13 residues. The CDR3 spells CASSRSVSYEQYF.